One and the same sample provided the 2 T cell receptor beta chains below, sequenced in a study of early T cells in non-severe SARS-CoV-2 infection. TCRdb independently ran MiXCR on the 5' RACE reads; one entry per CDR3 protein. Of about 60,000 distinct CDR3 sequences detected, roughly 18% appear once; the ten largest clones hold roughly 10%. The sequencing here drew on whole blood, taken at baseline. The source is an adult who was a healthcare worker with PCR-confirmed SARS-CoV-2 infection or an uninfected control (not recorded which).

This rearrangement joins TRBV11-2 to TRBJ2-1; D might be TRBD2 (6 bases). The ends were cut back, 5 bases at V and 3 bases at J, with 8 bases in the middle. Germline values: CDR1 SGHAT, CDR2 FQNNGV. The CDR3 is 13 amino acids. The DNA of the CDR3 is TGTGCCAGCAGCCCGGGACTCTACAATGAGCAGTTCTTC. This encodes CASSPGLYNEQFF.

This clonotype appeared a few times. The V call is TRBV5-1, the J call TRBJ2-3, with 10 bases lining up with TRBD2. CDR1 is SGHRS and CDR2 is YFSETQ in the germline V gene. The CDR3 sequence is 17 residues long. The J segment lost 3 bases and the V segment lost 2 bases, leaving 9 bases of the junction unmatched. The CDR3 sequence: CASSFLSSGSITDTQYF. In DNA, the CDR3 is TGCGCCAGCAGCTTTCTTTCTAGCGGGAGTATTACAGATACGCAGTATTTT.